This T cell receptor (beta chain) is from a study of blood T cells in healthy people across ages (dated by TCRdb to the mid-2010s). In terms of the full investigation: In model experiments, template switching captured roughly one uniquely barcoded TCR beta cDNA molecule for every two T cells. The study measured age-related changes in TCR beta repertoire diversity using deep sequencing normalized with unique cDNA molecular identifiers. Using the same blood draw, the study looked at two additional independent replicas of 1 million unique cDNA reads for two donors, one aged 18 to 30 and the other aged 80 or older. Four age groups were formed from the donors: young (average approximately 15 years), middle-aged (less than 40), aged (around 62) and long-lived (more than 75). To avoid experimental bias, donors of different ages were spread randomly across the sequencing lanes.

Donors were about 36 systemically healthy Caucasian individuals from Russia aged 6 to 90 years. Each donor gave about 10 milliliters of peripheral blood, drawn into EDTA-treated Vacutainer tubes. PBMCs were isolated by Ficoll-Paque density-gradient centrifugation, with at least 6 million obtained per sample. Total RNA, at least 6 micrograms per sample, was extracted from PBMCs with Trizol reagent. The percentages of naive CD45RAhigh/CD27high T cells were determined by flow cytometry on a PBMC aliquot from every donor. The full study reports these points: Because the CMV infection status of the donors was unknown, age-related changes in expanded clonotypes may potentially have been confounded. As age increased, observed TCR beta diversity per million T cells dropped in a roughly linear way, and a significant reduction was already evident by age around 41. Estimates of total diversity from one million sequenced T cells were regarded as lower bounds and underestimates. Since profiling was done on bulk unsorted PBMCs, naive and antigen-experienced compartments could not be conclusively compared. A strong correlation was found between observed TCR beta diversity and the percentage of naive T cells measured by flow cytometry. The long-lived group showed more naive CD4+ T cells, fewer expanded clones and increased TCR diversity than the aged group, suggesting age selection.

The receptor library was made with 5' RACE. This sample was sequenced with an Illumina HiSeq 2500. A second roughly 7 to 12 cycle PCR used a sample-barcoded 5' primer and a J-beta primer mix. Each TCR beta cDNA molecule received a unique molecular identifier from a template-switch 5' adaptor carrying 12 random nucleotides. At least 3 million CDR3-containing paired-end reads were obtained from each sample. The Mint cDNA synthesis kit, primed by a TRBC-specific oligonucleotide, was used to synthesize first-strand cDNA from all RNA. After uracil-DNA glycosylase treatment, a first 18-cycle PCR used universal primers M1SS and BC2_uni_R on all cDNA. The paper's data handling went like this. Normalization of each sample was performed by random selection of 1 million high-quality reads, each carrying a distinct molecular identifier. Instead of being binned into consensus sequences, reads with shared molecular identifiers were discarded. MiTCR, with a Q25 quality threshold and the strictest error-elimination algorithm, was used for CDR3 identification, clonotype clustering and error correction. A nonparametric unseen species model with Euler transformation was used to estimate lower-bound total TCR beta diversity. TCRdb reworked the public reads: Q25 trimming with fastp, MiXCR clone assembly, productive beta chains retained. Rows merge per CDR3 protein into single entries with the most common DNA and genes. TCRdb assigned the V and J calls; the authors' analysis was not used. The sample table holds about 1,500,000 distinct CDR3 sequences, of which roughly 40% were seen once. Approximately 7.9% of the sample is taken by the ten largest.

The CDR3 contains 13 residues, cysteine and phenylalanine counted. Only the CDR3 part of the read is kept: 39 bases, read in frame from the first base. The germline V end is reduced by 3 bases and the J end by 3 bases; junction bases left unmatched: 4. According to the germline V gene (reference sequence), CDR1 reads GTSNPN and CDR2 reads SVGIG. On this clonotype: This receptor's antigen is unknown. Base quality data are lacking; no much larger clone is found one base away.

This chain is built from TRBV30 and TRBJ2-7; 8 middle bases align to TRBD2. The receptor's source is a woman aged 18-29 years in good health. Sequencing used blood. The nucleotide sequence reads as follows: TGTGCCTGGAGGGGTAGCGGGAACTACGAGCAGTACTTC. The encoded protein is CAWRGSGNYEQYF.